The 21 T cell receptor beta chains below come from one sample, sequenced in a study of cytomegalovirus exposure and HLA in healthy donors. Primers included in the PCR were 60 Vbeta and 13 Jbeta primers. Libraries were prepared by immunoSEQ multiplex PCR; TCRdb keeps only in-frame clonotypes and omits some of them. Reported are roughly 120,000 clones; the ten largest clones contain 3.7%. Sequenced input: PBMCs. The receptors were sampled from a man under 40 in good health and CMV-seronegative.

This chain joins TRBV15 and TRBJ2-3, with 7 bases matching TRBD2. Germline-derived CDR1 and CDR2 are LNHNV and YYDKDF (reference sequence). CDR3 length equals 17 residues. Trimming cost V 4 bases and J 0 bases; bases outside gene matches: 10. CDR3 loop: CATSKALLAFSTDTQYF. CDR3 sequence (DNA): TGTGCCACCAGCAAAGCCCTACTAGCGTTTAGCACAGATACGCAGTATTTT. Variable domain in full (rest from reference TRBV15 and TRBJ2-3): DAMVIQNPRYQVTQFGKPVTLSCSQTLNHNVMYWYQQKSSQAPKLLFHYYDKDFNNEADTPDNFQSRRPNTSFCFLDIRSPGLGDTAMYLCATSKALLAFSTDTQYFGPGTRLTVL.

CDR3 coding DNA: TGTGCCAGCATCGCCTCCGGGGGGGGAGAGACCCAGTACTTC. Its translation: CASIASGGGETQYF. V gene TRBV7-9 combines with J gene TRBJ2-5; 8 bases match TRBD2. CDR3 length equals 14 residues. V lost 7 bases and J lost 4; bases outside the gene matches: 8. Germline V gene lookup returns CDR1 SEHNR and CDR2 FQNEAQ (reference sequence).

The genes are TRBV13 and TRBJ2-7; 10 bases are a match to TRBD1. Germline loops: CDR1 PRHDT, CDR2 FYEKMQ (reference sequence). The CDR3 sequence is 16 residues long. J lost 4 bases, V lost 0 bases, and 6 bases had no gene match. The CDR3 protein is CASSLGTGGLLYEQYF. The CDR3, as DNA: TGTGCCAGCAGCTTAGGGACAGGGGGCCTTCTTTACGAGCAGTACTTC.

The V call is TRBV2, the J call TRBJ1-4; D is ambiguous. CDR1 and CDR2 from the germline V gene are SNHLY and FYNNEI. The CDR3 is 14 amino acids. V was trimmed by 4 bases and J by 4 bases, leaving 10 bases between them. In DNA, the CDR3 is TGTGCCAGCAGTGTGGGCGGGGTTAATGAAAAACTGTTTTTT. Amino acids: CASSVGGVNEKLFF.

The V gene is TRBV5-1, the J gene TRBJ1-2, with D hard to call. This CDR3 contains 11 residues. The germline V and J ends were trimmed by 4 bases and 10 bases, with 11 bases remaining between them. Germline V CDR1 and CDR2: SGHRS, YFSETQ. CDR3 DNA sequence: TGCGCCAGCAGCCAGGAGAGGGACTACACCTTC. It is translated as CASSQERDYTF.

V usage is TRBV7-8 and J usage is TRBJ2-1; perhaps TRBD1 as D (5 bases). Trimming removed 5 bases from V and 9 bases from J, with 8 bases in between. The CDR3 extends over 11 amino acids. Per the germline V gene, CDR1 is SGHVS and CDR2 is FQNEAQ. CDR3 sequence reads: CASSRGVEQFF. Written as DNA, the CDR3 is TGTGCCAGCAGCAGGGGCGTTGAGCAGTTCTTC. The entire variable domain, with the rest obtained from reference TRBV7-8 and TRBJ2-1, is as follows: GAGVSQSPRYKVAKRGQDVALRCDPISGHVSLFWYQQALGQGPEFLTYFQNEAQLDKSGLPSDRFFAERPEGSVSTLKIQRTQQEDSAVYLCASSRGVEQFFGPGTRLTVL.

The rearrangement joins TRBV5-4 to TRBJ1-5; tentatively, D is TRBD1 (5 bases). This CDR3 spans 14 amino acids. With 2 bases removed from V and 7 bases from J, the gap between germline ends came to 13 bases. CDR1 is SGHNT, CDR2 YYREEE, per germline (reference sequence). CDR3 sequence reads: CASSLGPGRQPQHF. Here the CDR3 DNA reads TGTGCCAGCAGCTTAGGCCCAGGGAGGCAGCCCCAGCATTTT.

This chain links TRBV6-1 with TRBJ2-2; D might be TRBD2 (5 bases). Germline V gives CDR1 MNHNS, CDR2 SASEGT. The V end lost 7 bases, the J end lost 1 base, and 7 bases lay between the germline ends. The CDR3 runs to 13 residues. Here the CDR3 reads CASTGLNTGELFF. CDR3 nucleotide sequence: TGTGCCAGCACGGGATTGAACACCGGGGAGCTGTTTTTT.

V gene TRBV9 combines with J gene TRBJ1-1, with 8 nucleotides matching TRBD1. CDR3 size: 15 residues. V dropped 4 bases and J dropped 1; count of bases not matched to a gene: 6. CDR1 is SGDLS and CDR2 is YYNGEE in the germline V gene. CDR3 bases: TGTGCCAGCAGCCCTACCGGGACAGGGAACACTGAAGCTTTCTTT. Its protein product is CASSPTGTGNTEAFF.

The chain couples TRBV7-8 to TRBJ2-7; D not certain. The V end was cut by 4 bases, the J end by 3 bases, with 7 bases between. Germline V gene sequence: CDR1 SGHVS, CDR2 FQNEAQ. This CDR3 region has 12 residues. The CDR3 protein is CASSYSVYEQYF. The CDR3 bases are TGTGCCAGCAGCTATTCTGTCTACGAGCAGTACTTC.

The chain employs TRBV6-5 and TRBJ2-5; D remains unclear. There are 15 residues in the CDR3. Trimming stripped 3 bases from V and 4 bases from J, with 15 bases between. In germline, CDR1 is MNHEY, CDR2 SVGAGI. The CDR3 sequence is CASSYSTSPPETQYF. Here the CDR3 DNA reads TGTGCCAGCAGTTATTCAACGAGCCCCCCAGAGACCCAGTACTTC.

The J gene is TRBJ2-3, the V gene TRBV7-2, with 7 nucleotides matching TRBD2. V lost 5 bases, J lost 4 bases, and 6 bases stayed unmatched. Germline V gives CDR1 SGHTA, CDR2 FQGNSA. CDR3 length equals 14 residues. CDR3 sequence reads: CASSAGERADTQYF. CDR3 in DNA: TGTGCCAGCAGCGCGGGGGAAAGGGCAGATACGCAGTATTTT.

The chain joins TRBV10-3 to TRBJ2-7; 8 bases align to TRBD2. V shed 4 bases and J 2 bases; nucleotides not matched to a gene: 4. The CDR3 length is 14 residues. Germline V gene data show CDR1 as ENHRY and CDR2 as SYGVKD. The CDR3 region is CAISVGGGPYEQYF. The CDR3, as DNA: TGTGCCATCAGTGTGGGCGGGGGGCCCTACGAGCAGTACTTC.

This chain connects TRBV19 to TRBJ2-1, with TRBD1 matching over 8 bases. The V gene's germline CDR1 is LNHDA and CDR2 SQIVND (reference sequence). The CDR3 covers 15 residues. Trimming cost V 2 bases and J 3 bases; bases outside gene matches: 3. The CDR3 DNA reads TGTGCCAGTAGTATACAGGGGGCCATCTACAATGAGCAGTTCTTC. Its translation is CASSIQGAIYNEQFF.

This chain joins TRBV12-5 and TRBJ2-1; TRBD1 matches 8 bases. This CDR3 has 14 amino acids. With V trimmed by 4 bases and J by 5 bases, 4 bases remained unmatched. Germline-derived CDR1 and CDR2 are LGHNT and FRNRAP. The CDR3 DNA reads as TGTGCTAGTGGTTCAGGACAGGGCGACAATGAGCAGTTCTTC. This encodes CASGSGQGDNEQFF.

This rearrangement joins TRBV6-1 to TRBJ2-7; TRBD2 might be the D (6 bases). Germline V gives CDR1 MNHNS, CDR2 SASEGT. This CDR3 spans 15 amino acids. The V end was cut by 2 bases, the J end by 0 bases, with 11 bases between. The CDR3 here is CASSELGGSSYEQYF. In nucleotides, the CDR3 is TGTGCCAGCAGTGAACTCGGGGGAAGCTCCTACGAGCAGTACTTC.

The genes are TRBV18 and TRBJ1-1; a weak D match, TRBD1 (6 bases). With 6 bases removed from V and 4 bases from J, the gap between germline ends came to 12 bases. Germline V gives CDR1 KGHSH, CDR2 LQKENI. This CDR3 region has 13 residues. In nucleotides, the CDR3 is TGTGCCAGCTCGTCAACAGGGTCCACTGAAGCTTTCTTT. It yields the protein CASSSTGSTEAFF. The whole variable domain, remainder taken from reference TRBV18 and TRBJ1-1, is NAGVMQNPRHLVRRRGQEARLRCSPMKGHSHVYWYRQLPEEGLKFMVYLQKENIIDESGMPKERFSAEFPKEGPSILRIQQVVRGDSAAYFCASSSTGSTEAFFGQGTRLTVV.

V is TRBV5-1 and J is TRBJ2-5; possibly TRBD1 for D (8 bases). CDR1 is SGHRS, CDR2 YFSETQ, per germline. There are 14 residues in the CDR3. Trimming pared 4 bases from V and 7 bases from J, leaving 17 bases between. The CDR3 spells CASSPQGGKVTQYF. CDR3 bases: TGCGCCAGCAGCCCACAGGGGGGGAAAGTGACCCAGTACTTC.

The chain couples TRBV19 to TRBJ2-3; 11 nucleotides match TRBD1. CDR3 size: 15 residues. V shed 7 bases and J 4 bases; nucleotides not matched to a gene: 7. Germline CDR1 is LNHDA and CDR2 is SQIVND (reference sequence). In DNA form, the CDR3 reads TGTGCCAGTACGCAGGACAGGGGGCAAGCAGATACGCAGTATTTT. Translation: CASTQDRGQADTQYF. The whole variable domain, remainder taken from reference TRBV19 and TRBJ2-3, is DGGITQSPKYLFRKEGQNVTLSCEQNLNHDAMYWYRQDPGQGLRLIYYSQIVNDFQKGDIAEGYSVSREKKESFPLTVTSAQKNPTAFYLCASTQDRGQADTQYFGPGTRLTVL.

The CDR3 DNA reads as TGCGCCAGCAGCTGGGGGGGCGCCGGAGCTTTCTTT. Protein product: CASSWGGAGAFF. The chain is built from TRBV5-1 and TRBJ1-1; D is possibly TRBD1 (6 bases). This CDR3 has 12 amino acids. The germline V and J ends were trimmed by 3 bases and 10 bases, with 13 bases remaining between them. Germline V gene data show CDR1 as SGHRS and CDR2 as YFSETQ.

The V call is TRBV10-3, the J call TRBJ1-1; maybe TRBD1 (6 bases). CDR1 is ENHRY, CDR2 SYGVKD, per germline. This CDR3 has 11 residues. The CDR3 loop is CASRGGTEAFF. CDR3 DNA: TGTGCTTCACGAGGGGGCACTGAAGCTTTCTTT.